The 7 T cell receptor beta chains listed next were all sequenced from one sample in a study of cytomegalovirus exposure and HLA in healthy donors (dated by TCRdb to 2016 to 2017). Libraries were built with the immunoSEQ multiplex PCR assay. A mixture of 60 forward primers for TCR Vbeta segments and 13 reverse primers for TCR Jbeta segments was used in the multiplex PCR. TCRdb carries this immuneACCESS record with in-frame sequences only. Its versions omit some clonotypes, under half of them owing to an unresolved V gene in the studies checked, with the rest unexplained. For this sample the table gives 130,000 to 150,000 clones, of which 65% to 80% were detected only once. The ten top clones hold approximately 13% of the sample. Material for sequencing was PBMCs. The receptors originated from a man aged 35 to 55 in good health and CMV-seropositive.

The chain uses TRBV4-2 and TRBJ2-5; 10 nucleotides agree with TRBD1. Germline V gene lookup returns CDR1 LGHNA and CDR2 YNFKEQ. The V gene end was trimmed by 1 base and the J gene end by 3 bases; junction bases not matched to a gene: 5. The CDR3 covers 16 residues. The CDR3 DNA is TGTGCCAGCAGCCAAGCTGGGACAGGGGCCAAAGAGACCCAGTACTTC. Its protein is CASSQAGTGAKETQYF.

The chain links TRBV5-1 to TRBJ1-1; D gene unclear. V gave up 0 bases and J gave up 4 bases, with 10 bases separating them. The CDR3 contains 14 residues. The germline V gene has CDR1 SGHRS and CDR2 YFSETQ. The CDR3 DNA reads TGCGCCAGCAGCTTGGCAGTAACTAGCACTGAAGCTTTCTTT. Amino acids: CASSLAVTSTEAFF.

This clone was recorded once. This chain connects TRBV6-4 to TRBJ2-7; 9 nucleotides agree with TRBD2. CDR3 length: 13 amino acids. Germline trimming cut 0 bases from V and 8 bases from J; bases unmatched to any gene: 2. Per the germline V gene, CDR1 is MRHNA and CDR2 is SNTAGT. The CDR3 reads CASSDSSGRKQYF. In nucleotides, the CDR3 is TGTGCCAGCAGTGACTCTAGCGGGAGAAAGCAGTACTTC.

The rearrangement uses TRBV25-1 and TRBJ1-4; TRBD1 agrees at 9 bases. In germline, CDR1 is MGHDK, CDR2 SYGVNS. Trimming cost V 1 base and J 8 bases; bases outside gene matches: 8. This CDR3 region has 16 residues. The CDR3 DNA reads TGTGCCAGCAGTGAATTGGGGACAGGGTACAACGAAAAACTGTTTTTT. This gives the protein CASSELGTGYNEKLFF.

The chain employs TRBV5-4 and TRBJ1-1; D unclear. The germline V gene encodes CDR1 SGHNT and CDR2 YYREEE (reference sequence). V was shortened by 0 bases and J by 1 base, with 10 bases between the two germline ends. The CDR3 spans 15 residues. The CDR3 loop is CASSLAGLTNTEAFF. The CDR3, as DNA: TGTGCCAGCAGCTTGGCTGGACTAACGAACACTGAAGCTTTCTTT.

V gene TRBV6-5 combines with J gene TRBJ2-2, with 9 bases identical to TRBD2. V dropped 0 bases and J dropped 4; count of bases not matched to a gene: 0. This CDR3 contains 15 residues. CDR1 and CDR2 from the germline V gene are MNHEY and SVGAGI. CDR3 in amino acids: CASSYSREGTGELFF. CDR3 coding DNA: TGTGCCAGCAGTTACTCGCGGGAGGGCACCGGGGAGCTGTTTTTT.

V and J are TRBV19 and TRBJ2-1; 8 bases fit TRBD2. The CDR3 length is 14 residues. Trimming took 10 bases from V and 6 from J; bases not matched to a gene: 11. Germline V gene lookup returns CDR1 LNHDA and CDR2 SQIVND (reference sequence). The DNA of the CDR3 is TGTGCCACTAGGACTAGCCAAAGTGGCAATGAGCAGTTCTTC. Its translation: CATRTSQSGNEQFF.